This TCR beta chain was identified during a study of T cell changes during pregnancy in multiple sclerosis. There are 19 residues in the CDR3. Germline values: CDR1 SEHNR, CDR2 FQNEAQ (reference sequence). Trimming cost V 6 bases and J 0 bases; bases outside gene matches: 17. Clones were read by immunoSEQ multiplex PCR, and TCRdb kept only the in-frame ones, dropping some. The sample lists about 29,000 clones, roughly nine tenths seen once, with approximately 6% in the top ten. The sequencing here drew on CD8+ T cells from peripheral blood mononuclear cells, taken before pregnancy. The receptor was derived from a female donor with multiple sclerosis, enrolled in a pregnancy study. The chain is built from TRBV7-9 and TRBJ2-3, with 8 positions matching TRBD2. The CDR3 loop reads CASSYPQRGTSSSTDTQYF. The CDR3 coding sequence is TGTGCCAGCAGTTACCCCCAGCGGGGGACCTCATCTAGCACAGATACGCAGTATTTT.